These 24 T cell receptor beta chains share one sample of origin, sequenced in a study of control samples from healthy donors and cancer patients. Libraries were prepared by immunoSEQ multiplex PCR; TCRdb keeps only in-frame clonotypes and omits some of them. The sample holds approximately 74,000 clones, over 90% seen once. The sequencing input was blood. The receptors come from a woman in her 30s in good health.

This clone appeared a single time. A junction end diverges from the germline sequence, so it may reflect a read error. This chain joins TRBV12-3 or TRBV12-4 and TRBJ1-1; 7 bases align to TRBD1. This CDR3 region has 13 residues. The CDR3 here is CASTQTGNAEAFF. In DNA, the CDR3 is TGTGCCAGCACCCAGACAGGGAACGCTGAAGCTTTCTTT.

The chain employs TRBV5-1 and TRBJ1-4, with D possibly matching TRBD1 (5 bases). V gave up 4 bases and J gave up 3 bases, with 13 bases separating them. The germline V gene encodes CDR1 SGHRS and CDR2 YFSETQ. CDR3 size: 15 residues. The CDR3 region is CASSARGAPNEKLFF. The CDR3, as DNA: TGCGCCAGCAGCGCCCGTGGGGCCCCTAATGAAAAACTGTTTTTT.

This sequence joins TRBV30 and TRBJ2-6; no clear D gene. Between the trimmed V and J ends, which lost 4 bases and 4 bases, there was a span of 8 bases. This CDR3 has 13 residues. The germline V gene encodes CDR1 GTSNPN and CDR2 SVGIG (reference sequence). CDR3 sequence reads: CAWTPAGANVLTF. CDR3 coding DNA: TGTGCCTGGACCCCGGCGGGGGCCAACGTCCTGACTTTC.

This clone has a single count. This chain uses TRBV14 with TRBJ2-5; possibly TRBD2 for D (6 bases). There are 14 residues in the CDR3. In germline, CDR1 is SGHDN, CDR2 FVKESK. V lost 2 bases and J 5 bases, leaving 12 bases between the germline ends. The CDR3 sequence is CASSQPRGQETQYF. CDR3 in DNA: TGTGCCAGCAGCCAACCGCGGGGTCAGGAGACCCAGTACTTC. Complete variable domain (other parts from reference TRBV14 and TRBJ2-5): EAGVTQFPSHSVIEKGQTVTLRCDPISGHDNLYWYRRVMGKEIKFLLHFVKESKQDESGMPNNRFLAERTGGTYSTLKVQPAELEDSGVYFCASSQPRGQETQYFGPGTRLLVL.

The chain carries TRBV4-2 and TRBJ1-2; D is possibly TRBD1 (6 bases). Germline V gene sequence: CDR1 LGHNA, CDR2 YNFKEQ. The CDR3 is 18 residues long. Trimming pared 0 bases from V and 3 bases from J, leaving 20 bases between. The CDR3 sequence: CASSQEGATRKDHYGYTF. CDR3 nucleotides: TGTGCCAGCAGCCAAGAGGGGGCGACAAGAAAAGACCACTATGGCTACACCTTC.

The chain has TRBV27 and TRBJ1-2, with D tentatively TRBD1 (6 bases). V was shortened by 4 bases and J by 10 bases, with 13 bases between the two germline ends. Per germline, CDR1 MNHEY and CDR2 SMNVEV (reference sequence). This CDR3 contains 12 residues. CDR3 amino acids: CASSSRGQNYTF. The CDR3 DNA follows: TGTGCCAGCAGTTCAAGGGGACAAAACTACACCTTC.

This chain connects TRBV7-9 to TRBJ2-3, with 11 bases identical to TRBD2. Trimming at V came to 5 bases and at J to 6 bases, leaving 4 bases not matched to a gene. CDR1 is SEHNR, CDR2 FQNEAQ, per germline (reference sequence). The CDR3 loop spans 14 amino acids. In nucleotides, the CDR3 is TGTGCCAGCAGCACGACTAGCGGGGCCGATACGCAGTATTTT. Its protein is CASSTTSGADTQYF.

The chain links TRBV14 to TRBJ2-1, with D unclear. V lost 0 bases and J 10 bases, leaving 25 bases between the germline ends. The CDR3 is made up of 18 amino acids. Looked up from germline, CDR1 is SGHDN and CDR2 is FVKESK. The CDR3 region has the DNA TGTGCCAGCAGCCAAGATAGAGGCTGGGGTGATAATAGAAGGGAGCAGTTCTTC. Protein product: CASSQDRGWGDNRREQFF.

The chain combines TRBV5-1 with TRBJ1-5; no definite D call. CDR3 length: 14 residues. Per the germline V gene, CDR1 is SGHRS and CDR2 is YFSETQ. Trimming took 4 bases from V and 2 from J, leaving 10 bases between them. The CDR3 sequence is CASSLDWGNQPQHF. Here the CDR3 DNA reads TGCGCCAGCAGCCTAGACTGGGGCAATCAGCCCCAGCATTTT.

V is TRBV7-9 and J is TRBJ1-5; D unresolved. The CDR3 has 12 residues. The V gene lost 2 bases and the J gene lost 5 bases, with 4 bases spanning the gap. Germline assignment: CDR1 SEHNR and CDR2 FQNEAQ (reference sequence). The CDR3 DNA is TGTGCCAGCAGCTTAAAGGATCAGCCCCAGCATTTT. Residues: CASSLKDQPQHF.

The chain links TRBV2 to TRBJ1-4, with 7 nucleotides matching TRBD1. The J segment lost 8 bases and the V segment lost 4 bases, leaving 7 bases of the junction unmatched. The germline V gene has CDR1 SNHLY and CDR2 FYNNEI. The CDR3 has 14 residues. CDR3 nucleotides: TGTGCCAGCAGTGGGGAGGGGGCATCGGAAAAACTGTTTTTT. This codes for CASSGEGASEKLFF.

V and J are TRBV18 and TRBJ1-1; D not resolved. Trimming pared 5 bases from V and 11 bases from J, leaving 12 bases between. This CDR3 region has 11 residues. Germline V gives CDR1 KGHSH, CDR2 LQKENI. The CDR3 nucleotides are TGTGCCAGCTCAACGCTCCTAGGCGCTTTCTTT. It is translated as CASSTLLGAFF.

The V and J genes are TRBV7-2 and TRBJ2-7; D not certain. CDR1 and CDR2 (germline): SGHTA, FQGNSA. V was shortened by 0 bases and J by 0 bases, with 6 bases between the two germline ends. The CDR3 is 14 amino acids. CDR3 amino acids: CASSLAHTSYEQYV. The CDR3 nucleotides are TGTGCCAGCAGCTTAGCGCATACCTCCTACGAGCAGTACGTC.

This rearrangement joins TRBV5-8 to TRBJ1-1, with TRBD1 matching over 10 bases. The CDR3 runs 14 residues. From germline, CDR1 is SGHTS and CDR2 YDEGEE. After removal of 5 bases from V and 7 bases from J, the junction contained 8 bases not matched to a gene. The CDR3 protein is CASRRGQGGIEAFF. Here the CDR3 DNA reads TGTGCCAGCAGACGTGGACAGGGGGGGATTGAAGCTTTCTTT.

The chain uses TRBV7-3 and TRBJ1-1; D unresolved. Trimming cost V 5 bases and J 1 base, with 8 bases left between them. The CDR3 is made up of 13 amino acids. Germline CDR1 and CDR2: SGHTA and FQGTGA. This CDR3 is CASSRRGNTEAFF. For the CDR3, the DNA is TGTGCCAGCAGCCGGCGGGGGAACACTGAAGCTTTCTTT.

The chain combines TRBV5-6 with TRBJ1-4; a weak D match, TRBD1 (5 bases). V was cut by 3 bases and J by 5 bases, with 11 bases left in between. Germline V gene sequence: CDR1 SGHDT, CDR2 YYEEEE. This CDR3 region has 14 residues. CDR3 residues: CASSSRGLNEKLFF. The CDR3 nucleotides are TGTGCCAGCAGCTCCCGGGGCCTGAATGAAAAACTGTTTTTT.

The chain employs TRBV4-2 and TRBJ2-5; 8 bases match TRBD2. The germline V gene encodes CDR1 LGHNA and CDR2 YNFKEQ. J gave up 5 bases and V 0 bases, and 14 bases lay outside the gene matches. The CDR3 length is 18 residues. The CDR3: CASSQDLYGGGIGETQYF. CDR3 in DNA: TGTGCCAGCAGCCAAGATCTGTACGGGGGGGGCATAGGGGAGACCCAGTACTTC.

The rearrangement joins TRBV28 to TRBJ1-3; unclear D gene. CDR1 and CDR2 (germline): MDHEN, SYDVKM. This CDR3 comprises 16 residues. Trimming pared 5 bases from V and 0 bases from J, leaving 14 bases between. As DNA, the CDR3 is TGTGCCAGCAGTCCAAATTCGATCAGCTCTGGAAACACCATATATTTT. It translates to CASSPNSISSGNTIYF. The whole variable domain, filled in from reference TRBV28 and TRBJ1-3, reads DVKVTQSSRYLVKRTGEKVFLECVQDMDHENMFWYRQDPGLGLRLIYFSYDVKMKEKGDIPEGYSVSREKKERFSLILESASTNQTSMYLCASSPNSISSGNTIYFGEGSWLTVV.

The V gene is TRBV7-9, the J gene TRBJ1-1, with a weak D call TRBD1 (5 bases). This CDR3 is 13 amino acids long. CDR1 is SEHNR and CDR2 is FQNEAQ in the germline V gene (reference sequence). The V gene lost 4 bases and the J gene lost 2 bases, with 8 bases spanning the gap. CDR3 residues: CASSWGGNTEAFF. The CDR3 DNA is TGTGCCAGCAGCTGGGGGGGAAACACTGAAGCTTTCTTT.

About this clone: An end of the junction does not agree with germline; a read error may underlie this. The CDR3 loop is CASSPRTGGPTDTQYF. The CDR3 region has the DNA TGTGCTAGCAGCCCGAGGACAGGGGGCCCAACAGATACGCAGTATTTT. V is TRBV7-7 and J is TRBJ2-3; TRBD1 matches at 11 bases. From germline, CDR1 is SSHAT and CDR2 FNYEAQ (reference sequence). This CDR3 has 16 residues.

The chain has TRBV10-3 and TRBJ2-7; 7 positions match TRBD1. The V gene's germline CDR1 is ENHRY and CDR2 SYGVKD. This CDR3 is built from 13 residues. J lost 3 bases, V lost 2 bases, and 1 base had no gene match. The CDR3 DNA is TGTGCCATCAGTGAGCGACAGGGCTACGAGCAGTACTTC. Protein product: CAISERQGYEQYF.

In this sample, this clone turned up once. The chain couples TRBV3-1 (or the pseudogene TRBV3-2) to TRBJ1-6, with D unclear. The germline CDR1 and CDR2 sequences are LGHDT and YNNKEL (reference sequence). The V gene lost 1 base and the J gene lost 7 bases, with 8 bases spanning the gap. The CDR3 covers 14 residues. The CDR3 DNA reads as TGTGCCAGCAGCCAAGGGGTGGGGAATTCACCCCTCCACTTT. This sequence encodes CASSQGVGNSPLHF.

Written as DNA, the CDR3 is TGTGCCAGCGGTCGGGGGGGCGGAGAGACCCAGTACTTC. This gives the protein CASGRGGGETQYF. The genes are TRBV25-1 and TRBJ2-5; 8 bases are a match to TRBD2. Germline trimming cut 8 bases from V and 4 bases from J; bases unmatched to any gene: 6. The CDR3 length is 13 residues. Looked up from germline, CDR1 is MGHDK and CDR2 is SYGVNS.

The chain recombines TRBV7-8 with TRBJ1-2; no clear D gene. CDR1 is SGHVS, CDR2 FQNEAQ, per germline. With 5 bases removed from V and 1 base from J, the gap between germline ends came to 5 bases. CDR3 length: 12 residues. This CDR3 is CASSQNNYGYTF. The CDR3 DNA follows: TGTGCCAGCAGCCAAAATAACTATGGCTACACCTTC.